One TCR beta chain is described in this entry. No cognate antigen has been identified for it. No base quality information exists; no much larger clone differs at one position. Counted from cysteine to phenylalanine, this CDR3 has 15 amino acids. Solely the CDR3 DNA is kept, with 45 bases framed from the first base. The germline V gene encodes CDR1 ENHRY and CDR2 SYGVKD. After removal of 0 bases from V and 4 bases from J, the junction retains 2 bases not matched to a gene. The sample is drawn from a study of T cell changes during pregnancy in multiple sclerosis (dated by TCRdb to about 2019). At the level of the whole study: In women with multiple sclerosis, the researchers looked at how the T cell repertoire shifted as pregnancy progressed.

The library was made by the immunoSEQ multiplex PCR assay. TCRdb took this table from immuneACCESS and kept in-frame rearrangements with V and J called. Such tables lack part of the clones; where checked against another copy, unresolved V genes explain under half of the gap, and the rest is unexplained. The sample table holds approximately 60,000 clones, of which roughly 90% were seen once. Roughly 3.5% of the sample is taken by the ten largest. The material sequenced was peripheral blood, taken after pregnancy. The rearranged chain carries TRBV10-3 and TRBJ1-2, with TRBD1 identical over 10 junction bases. This sequence originates from a female donor in good health, enrolled as a control in a pregnancy study. In nucleotide form, the sequence is TGTGCCATCAGTGAGTCGACAGGGGGCGGCTATGGCTACACCTTC. This yields the protein CAISESTGGGYGYTF.